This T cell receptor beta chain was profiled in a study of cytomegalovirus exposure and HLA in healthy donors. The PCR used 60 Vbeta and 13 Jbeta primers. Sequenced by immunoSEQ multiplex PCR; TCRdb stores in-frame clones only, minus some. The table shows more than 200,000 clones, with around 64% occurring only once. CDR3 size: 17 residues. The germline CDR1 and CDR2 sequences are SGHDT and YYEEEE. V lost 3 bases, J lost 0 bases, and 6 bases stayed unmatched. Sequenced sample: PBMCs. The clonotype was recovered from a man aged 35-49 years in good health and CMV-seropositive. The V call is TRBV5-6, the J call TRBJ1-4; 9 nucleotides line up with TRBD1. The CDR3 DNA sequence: TGTGCCAGCAGCTCCCCGGGACAGGGAGCAACTAATGAAAAACTGTTTTTT. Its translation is CASSSPGQGATNEKLFF.